These T cell receptor beta chains were read from a single sample in a study of blood T cells in healthy people across ages. In TCRdb, the 5' RACE reads were re-called with MiXCR into one record per CDR3 protein. The data show hundreds of thousands of distinct CDR3 sequences, less than 40% seen once. The sequenced material came from blood. Receptor source: a woman at least 80 years old in good health. CDR3s leave out the opening cysteine and the closing phenylalanine or tryptophan. The size entry is marked missing in some rows and otherwise reads once, few, many or a size class.

J	V	size	CDR3
TRBJ2-2	TRBV3-1	few	ASSQVIAGTGELF
TRBJ2-7	TRBV28	many	ASSFLGRGPISYEQY
TRBJ2-3	TRBV5-1	many	ASSLDSGGDTQY
TRBJ2-1	TRBV20-1	once	SAIGDPHEQF
TRBJ2-3	TRBV11-3	few	ASSLGTAQDTQY
TRBJ1-1	TRBV12-3/TRBV12-4	many	ASSFLGRTEAF
TRBJ2-7	TRBV20-1	many	SAKGLAGATSYEQY
TRBJ2-3	TRBV9	NA	ASSLRLADTDTQY
TRBJ1-1	TRBV5-1	NA	ASSLRTGMNTEAF
TRBJ2-5	TRBV12-3/TRBV12-4	many	ASSTEGRATETQY
TRBJ2-7	TRBV2	many	ASSDGDGYEQY
TRBJ2-1	TRBV20-1	NA	SATDRAIYEQF
TRBJ2-1	TRBV29-1	medium-sized	SVEGGRGYNEQF
TRBJ2-7	TRBV7-2	NA	ASSLVPKDKYEQY
TRBJ2-3	TRBV5-1	few	ASSSRDRGRFSTDTQY
TRBJ2-3	TRBV4-3	many	ASSQMGLAGRGDTQY
TRBJ1-1	TRBV27	few	ASSLSGASTEAF
TRBJ2-3	TRBV20-1	NA	SAPVNSGVGDTQY
TRBJ2-7	TRBV5-1	NA	ASSLEGGPCEQY
TRBJ2-3	TRBV7-2	many	ASSLGLAGGQDTQY
TRBJ2-1	TRBV20-1	NA	SAREFLTSGSYNEQF
TRBJ2-5	TRBV3-1	NA	ASNLRTSGQETQY
TRBJ1-4	TRBV5-1	few	ASSFGQGNEKLF
TRBJ2-5	TRBV7-2	NA	ASSLDVGETQY
TRBJ2-7	TRBV20-1	NA	SASDRKGLSYEQY
TRBJ1-1	TRBV6-2/TRBV6-3	NA	ASSSQWGGHTEAF
TRBJ2-1	TRBV20-1	NA	SARLAGRYNEQF
TRBJ2-7	TRBV29-1	many	SVDRGRGEQY
TRBJ1-2	TRBV12-3/TRBV12-4	NA	ASSLDQGEFNGYT
TRBJ2-1	TRBV5-1	NA	ASSLAPSGGAYEQF
TRBJ2-5	TRBV6-5	many	ASSLRLAGGMQETQY
TRBJ2-5	TRBV20-1	NA	SARVGTSGASGRETQY
TRBJ1-1	TRBV12-5	few	ASGLSGGITEAF
TRBJ1-2	TRBV28	NA	ASSSGNRGYT
TRBJ2-7	TRBV5-6	many	ASRPILQGAGEQY
TRBJ2-3	TRBV12-3/TRBV12-4	NA	ASSLSVDAQY
TRBJ2-3	TRBV12-5	few	ASGLPRTVAGDTQY
TRBJ2-1	TRBV5-1	many	ASSLGSGQAQEQF
TRBJ1-1	TRBV28	many	ASEYGGGFGTEAF
TRBJ1-2	TRBV4-3	many	ASSQEARGLGYT
TRBJ1-5	TRBV20-1	many	SARDSGWGGQPQH
TRBJ2-7	TRBV4-3	many	ASSLDRDREQY
TRBJ2-3	TRBV5-1	NA	ASSQSSGGWADTQY
TRBJ1-2	TRBV20-1	NA	SASVGTYGYT
TRBJ1-2	TRBV15	NA	ATSTGTGNFDT
TRBJ2-1	TRBV7-2	NA	ASSFTSRLVEQF
TRBJ2-7	TRBV30	few	AWTRDRAYEQY
TRBJ1-2	TRBV7-3	many	ASSLTYRDGLVYGYT
TRBJ2-7	TRBV3-1	many	ASSQGVGATYEQY
TRBJ2-7	TRBV7-8	many	ASSLSSVVDPYEQY
TRBJ1-5	TRBV20-1	NA	SAQQRSNQPQH
TRBJ2-3	TRBV12-3/TRBV12-4	many	ASSLGAGTDTQY
TRBJ2-7	TRBV2	many	ASRERYEQY
TRBJ2-7	TRBV18	many	ASSPPKISYEQY
TRBJ2-5	TRBV4-2	many	ASSQSLGTGRETQY
TRBJ2-3	TRBV9	many	ASSGQPESTDTQY
TRBJ1-1	TRBV6-2/TRBV6-3	few	ATQGAYANTEAF
TRBJ2-6	TRBV5-1	many	ASTTGVSMGANVLT